This T cell receptor (beta chain) was sequenced in a study of blood T cells in healthy people across ages. Findings of the study overall: Naive and antigen-experienced cells could not be conclusively compared, given unsorted PBMCs.

PCR was performed a second time for about 7 to 11 cycles using a sample-barcoded 5' primer and a J-beta primer mix. TCRdb reprocessed the 5' RACE reads with MiXCR, giving one entry per CDR3 protein. The repertoire holds about 1.8 million distinct CDR3 sequences, with less than 50% as singletons. CDR1 is SGHKS, CDR2 YYEKEE, per germline (reference sequence). The CDR3 consists of 12 residues. This clonotype was seen just once. Its antigen remains unidentified. One junction end disagrees with the germline gene, perhaps due to a read error. The chain has TRBV5-5 and TRBJ2-5, with D unclear. What was sequenced was blood. This clonotype originated in a woman aged 40-49 years in good health. CDR3 amino acids: CVSSPGTETQYF. As DNA, the CDR3 is TGTGTCAGCAGCCCCGGAACGGAGACCCAGTACTTC.